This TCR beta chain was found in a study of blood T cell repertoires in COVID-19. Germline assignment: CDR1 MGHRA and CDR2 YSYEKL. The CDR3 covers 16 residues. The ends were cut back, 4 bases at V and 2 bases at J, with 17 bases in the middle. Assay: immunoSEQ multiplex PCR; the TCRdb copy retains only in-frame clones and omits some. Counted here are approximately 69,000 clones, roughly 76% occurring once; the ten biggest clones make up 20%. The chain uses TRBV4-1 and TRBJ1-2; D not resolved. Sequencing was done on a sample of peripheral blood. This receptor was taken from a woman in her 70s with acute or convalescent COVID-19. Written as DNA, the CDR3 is TGCGCCAGCAGCCGCGGAGGCACCAGGACGAACTATGGCTACACCTTC. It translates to CASSRGGTRTNYGYTF.